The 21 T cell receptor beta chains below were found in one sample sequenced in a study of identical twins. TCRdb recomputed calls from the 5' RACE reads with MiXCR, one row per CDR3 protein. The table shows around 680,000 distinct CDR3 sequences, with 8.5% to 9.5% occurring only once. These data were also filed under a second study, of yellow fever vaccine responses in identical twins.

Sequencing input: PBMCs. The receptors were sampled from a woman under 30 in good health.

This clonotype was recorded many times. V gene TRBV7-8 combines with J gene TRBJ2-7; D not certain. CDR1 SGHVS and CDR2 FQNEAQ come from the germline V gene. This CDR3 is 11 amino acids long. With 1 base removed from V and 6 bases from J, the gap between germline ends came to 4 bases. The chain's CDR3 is CASSLVGEQYF. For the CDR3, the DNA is TGTGCCAGCAGCTTAGTAGGCGAGCAGTACTTC.

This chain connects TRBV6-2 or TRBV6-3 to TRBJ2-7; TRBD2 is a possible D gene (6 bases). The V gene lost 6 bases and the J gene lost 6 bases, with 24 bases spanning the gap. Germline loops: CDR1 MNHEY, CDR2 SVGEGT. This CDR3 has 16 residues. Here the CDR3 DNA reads TGTGCCAGCAGGGAGGTCGGAGCGATATTCGGGGGCGAGCAGTACTTC. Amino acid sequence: CASREVGAIFGGEQYF.

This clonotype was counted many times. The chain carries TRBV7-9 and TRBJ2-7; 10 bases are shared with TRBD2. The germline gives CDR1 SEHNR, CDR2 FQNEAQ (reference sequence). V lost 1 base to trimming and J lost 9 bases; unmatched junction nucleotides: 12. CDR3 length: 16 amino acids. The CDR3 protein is CASSLGELSGGPGQYF. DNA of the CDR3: TGTGCCAGCAGCTTAGGAGAACTTAGCGGGGGGCCTGGGCAGTACTTC.

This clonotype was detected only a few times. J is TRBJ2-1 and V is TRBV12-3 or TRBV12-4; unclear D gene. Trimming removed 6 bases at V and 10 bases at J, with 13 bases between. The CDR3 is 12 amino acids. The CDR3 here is CASSASAAEQFF. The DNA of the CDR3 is TGTGCCAGCAGCGCCTCCGCGGCGGAGCAGTTCTTC.

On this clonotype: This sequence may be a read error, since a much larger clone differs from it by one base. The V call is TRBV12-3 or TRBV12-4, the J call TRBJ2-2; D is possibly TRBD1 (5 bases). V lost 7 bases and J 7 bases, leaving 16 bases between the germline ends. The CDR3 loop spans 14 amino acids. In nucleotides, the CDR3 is TGTGCCAGCAATCGGGCAAGGGGAAACGGGGAGCTGTTTTTT. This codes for CASNRARGNGELFF.

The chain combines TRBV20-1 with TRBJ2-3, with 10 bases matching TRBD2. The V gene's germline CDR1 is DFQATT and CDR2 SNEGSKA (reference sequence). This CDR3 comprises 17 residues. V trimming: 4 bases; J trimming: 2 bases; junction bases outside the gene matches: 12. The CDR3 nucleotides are TGCAGTGCTACCGGGACTAGCGAGATGGAAAACACAGATACGCAGTATTTT. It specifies CSATGTSEMENTDTQYF.

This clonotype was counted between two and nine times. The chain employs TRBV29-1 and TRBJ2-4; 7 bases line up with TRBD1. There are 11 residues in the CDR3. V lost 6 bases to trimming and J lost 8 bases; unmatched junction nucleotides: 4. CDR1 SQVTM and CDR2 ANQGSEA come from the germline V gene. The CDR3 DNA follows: TGCAGCGTGAAGGGGGCAGACATTCAGTACTTC. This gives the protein CSVKGADIQYF.

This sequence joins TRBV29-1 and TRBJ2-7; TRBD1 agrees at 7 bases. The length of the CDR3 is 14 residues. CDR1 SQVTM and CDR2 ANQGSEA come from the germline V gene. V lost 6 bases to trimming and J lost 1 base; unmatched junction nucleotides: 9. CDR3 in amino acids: CSVTGQRASYEQYF. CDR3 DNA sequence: TGCAGCGTGACGGGACAGCGAGCTTCCTACGAGCAGTACTTC.

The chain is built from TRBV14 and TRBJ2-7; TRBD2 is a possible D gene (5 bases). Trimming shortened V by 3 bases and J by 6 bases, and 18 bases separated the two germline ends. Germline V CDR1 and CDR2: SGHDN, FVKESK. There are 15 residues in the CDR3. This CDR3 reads CASSQEAGNLGEQYF. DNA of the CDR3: TGTGCCAGCAGCCAGGAAGCCGGGAATCTTGGCGAGCAGTACTTC.

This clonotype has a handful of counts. The chain's CDR3 is CASSLLGQTLYEQYF. The CDR3 nucleotides read TGCGCCAGCAGCTTACTGGGACAGACCCTCTACGAGCAGTACTTC. The V call is TRBV5-1, the J call TRBJ2-7; TRBD1 agrees at 7 bases. Germline V gene data show CDR1 as SGHRS and CDR2 as YFSETQ. V was clipped by 2 bases and J by 3 bases; unmatched bases: 8. This CDR3 region has 15 residues. Full variable domain (outside the CDR3, taken from reference TRBV5-1 and TRBJ2-7): KAGVTQTPRYLIKTRGQQVTLSCSPISGHRSVSWYQQTPGQGLQFLFEYFSETQRNKGNFPGRFSGRQFSNSRSEMNVSTLELGDSALYLCASSLLGQTLYEQYFGPGTRLTVT.

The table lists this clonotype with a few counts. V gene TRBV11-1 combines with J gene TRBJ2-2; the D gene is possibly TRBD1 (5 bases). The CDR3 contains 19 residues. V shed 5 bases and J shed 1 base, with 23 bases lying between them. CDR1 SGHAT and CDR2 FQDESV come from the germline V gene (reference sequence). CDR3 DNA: TGTGCCAGCAGCCCCGTCGGGCATGGGGCCGCGTGGAACACCGGGGAGCTGTTTTTT. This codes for CASSPVGHGAAWNTGELFF.

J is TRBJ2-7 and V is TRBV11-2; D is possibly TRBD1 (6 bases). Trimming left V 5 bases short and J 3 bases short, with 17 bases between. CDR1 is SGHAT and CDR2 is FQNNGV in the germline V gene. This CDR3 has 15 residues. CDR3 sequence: CASSPLKGHHYEQYF. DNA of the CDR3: TGTGCCAGCAGCCCGCTTAAGGGACACCACTACGAGCAGTACTTC. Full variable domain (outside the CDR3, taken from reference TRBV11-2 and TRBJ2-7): EAGVAQSPRYKIIEKRQSVAFWCNPISGHATLYWYQQILGQGPKLLIQFQNNGVVDDSQLPKDRFSAERLKGVDSTLKIQPAKLEDSAVYLCASSPLKGHHYEQYFGPGTRLTVT.

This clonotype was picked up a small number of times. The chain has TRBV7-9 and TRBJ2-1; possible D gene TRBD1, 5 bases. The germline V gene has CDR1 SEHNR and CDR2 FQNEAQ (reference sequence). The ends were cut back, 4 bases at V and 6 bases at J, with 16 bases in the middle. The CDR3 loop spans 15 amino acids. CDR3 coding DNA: TGTGCCAGCAGCTCCTCCCGGACATCTGCCAATGAGCAGTTCTTC. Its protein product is CASSSSRTSANEQFF.

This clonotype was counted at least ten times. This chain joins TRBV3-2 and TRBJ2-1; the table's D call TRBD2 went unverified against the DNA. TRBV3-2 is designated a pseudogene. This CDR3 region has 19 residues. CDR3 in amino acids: CASSPEGLAGAHIHNEQFF. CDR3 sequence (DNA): TGTGCCAGCAGCCCCGAGGGACTAGCGGGAGCTCATATCCACAATGAGCAGTTCTTC.

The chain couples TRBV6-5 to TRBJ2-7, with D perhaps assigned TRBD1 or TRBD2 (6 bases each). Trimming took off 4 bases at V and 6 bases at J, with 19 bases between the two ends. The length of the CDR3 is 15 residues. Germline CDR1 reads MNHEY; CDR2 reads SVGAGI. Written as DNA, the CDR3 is TGTGCCAGCAGTTCCGGGGGCGGCCCCACCCTCGAGCAGTACTTC. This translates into CASSSGGGPTLEQYF.

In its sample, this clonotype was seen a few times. CDR3 protein: CSASPTVTGGGTDTQYF. CDR3 DNA: TGCAGTGCTAGCCCGACAGTGACAGGGGGCGGCACAGATACGCAGTATTTT. This sequence joins TRBV20-1 and TRBJ2-3; the match to TRBD1 covers 10 bases. This CDR3 contains 17 residues. Germline CDR1 reads DFQATT; CDR2 reads SNEGSKA (reference sequence). J was trimmed by 1 base and V by 3 bases; bases with no gene match: 10.

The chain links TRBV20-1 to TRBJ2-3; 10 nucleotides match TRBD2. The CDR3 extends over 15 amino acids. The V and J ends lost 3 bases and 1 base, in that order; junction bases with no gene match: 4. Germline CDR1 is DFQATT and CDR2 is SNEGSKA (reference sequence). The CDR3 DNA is TGCAGTGCTAGGCGGACTAGCGGACGCACAGATACGCAGTATTTT. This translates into CSARRTSGRTDTQYF.

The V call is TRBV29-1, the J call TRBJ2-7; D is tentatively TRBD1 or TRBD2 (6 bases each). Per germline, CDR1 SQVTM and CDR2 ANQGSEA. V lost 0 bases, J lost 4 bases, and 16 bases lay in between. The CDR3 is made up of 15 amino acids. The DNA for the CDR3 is TGCAGCGTTGAAGATCTCCGGGGGCTCCGGTACGAGCAGTACTTC. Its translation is CSVEDLRGLRYEQYF.

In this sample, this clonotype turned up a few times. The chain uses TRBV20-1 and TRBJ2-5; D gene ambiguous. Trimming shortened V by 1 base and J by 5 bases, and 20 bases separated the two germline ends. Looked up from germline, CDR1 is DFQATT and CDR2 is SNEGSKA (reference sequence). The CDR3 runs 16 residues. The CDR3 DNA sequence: TGCAGTGCTAGAGGGGTCTTGGACGAGGTCCGGGAGACCCAGTACTTC. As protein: CSARGVLDEVRETQYF.

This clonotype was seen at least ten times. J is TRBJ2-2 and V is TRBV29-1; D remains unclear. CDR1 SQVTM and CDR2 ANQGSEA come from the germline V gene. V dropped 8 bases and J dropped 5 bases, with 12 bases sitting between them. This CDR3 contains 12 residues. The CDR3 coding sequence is TGCAGCTCCCCCGGATTAACCGGGGAGCTGTTTTTT. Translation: CSSPGLTGELFF.

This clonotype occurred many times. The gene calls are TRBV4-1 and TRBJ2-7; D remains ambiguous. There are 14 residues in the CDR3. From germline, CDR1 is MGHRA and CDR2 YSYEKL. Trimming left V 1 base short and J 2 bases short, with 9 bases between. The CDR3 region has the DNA TGCGCCAGCAGCCAAGTGGGCCAAACCTACGAGCAGTACTTC. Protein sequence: CASSQVGQTYEQYF.